The 20 T cell receptor beta chains listed next were all sequenced from one sample in a study of T cells after yellow fever vaccination. One entry per CDR3 protein results from TCRdb running MiXCR on the 5' RACE reads. The sample lists 100,000 to 150,000 distinct CDR3 sequences; 6% to 8% were seen once. Material: CD4+ T cells sorted from PBMCs, obtained approximately 11 days after the first yellow fever vaccination. The source is a man in his late teens or twenties who received the YFV17D yellow fever vaccine.

The genes are TRBV5-1 and TRBJ1-1; possibly TRBD1 for D (5 bases). Trimming stripped 0 bases from V and 7 bases from J, with 10 bases between. CDR1 is SGHRS and CDR2 is YFSETQ in the germline V gene. The CDR3 spans 13 residues. The CDR3: CASSLEAGIEAFF. The CDR3 nucleotides read TGCGCCAGCAGCTTGGAGGCAGGGATTGAAGCTTTCTTT.

In its sample, this clonotype was seen many times. The chain combines TRBV11-2 with TRBJ2-5; TRBD2 agrees at 13 bases. V shed 1 base, J shed 5 bases, and the junction held 4 bases outside the gene matches. Germline V gene data show CDR1 as SGHAT and CDR2 as FQNNGV. This CDR3 region has 16 residues. The CDR3 here is CASSLAGLAGVETQYF. The CDR3 DNA reads as TGTGCCAGCAGCTTAGCTGGACTAGCGGGGGTGGAGACCCAGTACTTC. The full variable domain, its missing parts supplied by reference TRBV11-2 and TRBJ2-5, is EAGVAQSPRYKIIEKRQSVAFWCNPISGHATLYWYQQILGQGPKLLIQFQNNGVVDDSQLPKDRFSAERLKGVDSTLKIQPAKLEDSAVYLCASSLAGLAGVETQYFGPGTRLLVL.

In the case of this clonotype: A single base separates this from a much larger clone, so it may be a read error. The chain recombines TRBV7-2 with TRBJ1-5; D possibly corresponds to TRBD1 (5 bases). The CDR3 runs to 14 residues. Per germline, CDR1 SGHTA and CDR2 FQGNSA. The CDR3 loop is CASSLGPLSGPLHF. CDR3 DNA: TGTGCCAGCAGCTTAGGTCCCCTGTCGGGGCCCCTGCATTTT. Looking up the rest from reference TRBV7-2 and TRBJ1-5 gives the full variable domain: GAGVSQSPSNKVTEKGKDVELRCDPISGHTALYWYRQSLGQGLEFLIYFQGNSAPDKSGLPSDRFSAERTGGSVSTLTIQRTQQEDSAVYLCASSLGPLSGPLHFGDGTRLSIL.

There are many counts of this clonotype. This sequence joins TRBV12-3 or TRBV12-4 and TRBJ2-2, with a possible D match to TRBD2 (6 bases). The CDR3 is 12 amino acids. Trimming shortened V by 3 bases and J by 8 bases, and 7 bases separated the two germline ends. In nucleotides, the CDR3 is TGTGCCAGCAGTTTTGGGACTGGGGAGCTGTTTTTT. It is translated as CASSFGTGELFF.

This clonotype has at least ten counts. This chain connects TRBV5-1 to TRBJ2-3, with 8 bases matching TRBD2. CDR3 length: 16 residues. Germline CDR1 and CDR2: SGHRS and YFSETQ. V shed 4 bases, J shed 2 bases, and the junction held 9 bases outside the gene matches. CDR3 sequence: CASSGGTSGLTDTQYF. CDR3 in DNA: TGCGCCAGCAGCGGGGGTACTAGCGGACTCACAGATACGCAGTATTTT.

This clonotype was seen repeatedly, ten times or more. The chain has TRBV7-3 and TRBJ2-5; no definite D call. The germline V gene has CDR1 SGHTA and CDR2 FQGTGA. The CDR3 is made up of 13 amino acids. V was clipped by 2 bases and J by 1 base, with 5 bases between them. The CDR3 loop is CASSLAIQETQYF. Written as DNA, the CDR3 is TGTGCCAGCAGCTTAGCCATCCAAGAGACCCAGTACTTC.

This clonotype was counted at least ten times. V usage is TRBV28 and J usage is TRBJ1-5; D is unresolved. Germline loops: CDR1 MDHEN, CDR2 SYDVKM. The CDR3 contains 12 residues. Trimming removed 7 bases at V and 5 bases at J, with 9 bases between. The CDR3 DNA reads TGTGCCAGCACCGAACCATATCAGCCCCAGCATTTT. Translating gives CASTEPYQPQHF.

This clonotype occurred many times. The chain has TRBV5-1 and TRBJ2-5; no firm D call. CDR3 length: 13 residues. V lost 7 bases, J lost 1 base, and 11 bases lay in between. Germline assignment: CDR1 SGHRS and CDR2 YFSETQ. CDR3 coding DNA: TGCGCCAGCCTCCTCCGACCCCAAGAGACCCAGTACTTC. This translates into CASLLRPQETQYF.

Ten or more counts support this clonotype. The chain couples TRBV6-2 or TRBV6-3 to TRBJ1-2; D gene unclear. The V gene lost 0 bases and the J gene lost 7 bases, with 6 bases spanning the gap. From germline, CDR1 is MNHEY and CDR2 SVGEGT. CDR3 size: 12 residues. The CDR3 spells CASSYSWGGYTF. In DNA, the CDR3 is TGTGCCAGCAGTTACTCGTGGGGTGGCTACACCTTC.

In this sample, this clonotype turned up a few times. The genes are TRBV4-1 and TRBJ2-1; 7 nucleotides align to TRBD1. V shed 0 bases and J 3 bases; nucleotides not matched to a gene: 2. CDR3 length equals 15 residues. The germline CDR1 and CDR2 sequences are MGHRA and YSYEKL. The CDR3 spells CASSQEGQIYNEQFF. The CDR3 coding sequence is TGCGCCAGCAGCCAAGAGGGACAGATCTACAATGAGCAGTTCTTC.

On this clonotype: This could be a read error, since a much larger clone is one nucleotide away. The V gene is TRBV5-1, the J gene TRBJ2-1; D is unclear. The CDR3 length is 15 residues. Germline-derived CDR1 and CDR2 are SGHRS and YFSETQ. The CDR3 sequence: CARSLGGLVGNEQFF. The DNA of the CDR3 is TGCGCCAGAAGCTTGGGTGGGTTGGTGGGCAATGAGCAGTTCTTC. Complete variable domain (other parts from reference TRBV5-1 and TRBJ2-1): KAGVTQTPRYLIKTRGQQVTLSCSPISGHRSVSWYQQTPGQGLQFLFEYFSETQRNKGNFPGRFSGRQFSNSRSEMNVSTLELGDSALYLCARSLGGLVGNEQFFGPGTRLTVL.

This clonotype was found many times. V is TRBV9 and J is TRBJ1-1; D is unresolved. The length of the CDR3 is 13 residues. Germline V gives CDR1 SGDLS, CDR2 YYNGEE. Trimming left V 2 bases short and J 4 bases short, with 9 bases between. This CDR3 is CASSVLGSTEAFF. The CDR3 bases are TGTGCCAGCAGCGTCCTAGGGAGCACTGAAGCTTTCTTT.

This clonotype was seen at least ten times. The V and J genes are TRBV5-1 and TRBJ2-2, with 7 positions matching TRBD1. The V gene end was trimmed by 2 bases and the J gene end by 5 bases; junction bases not matched to a gene: 6. The CDR3 contains 15 residues. CDR1 SGHRS and CDR2 YFSETQ come from the germline V gene. The CDR3 is CASSLTRQGTGELFF. CDR3 DNA: TGCGCCAGCAGCTTAACGAGACAGGGTACCGGGGAGCTGTTTTTT.

This clonotype occurred many times. The CDR3 loop reads CASSQEEGGAEQFF. Written as DNA, the CDR3 is TGCGCCAGCAGCCAAGAAGAAGGAGGGGCTGAGCAGTTCTTC. The chain combines TRBV4-1 with TRBJ2-1; D is perhaps TRBD2 (6 bases). Per the germline V gene, CDR1 is MGHRA and CDR2 is YSYEKL. CDR3 length equals 14 residues. With 0 bases removed from V and 9 bases from J, the gap between germline ends came to 12 bases.

The table lists this clonotype with many counts. The chain employs TRBV12-3 or TRBV12-4 and TRBJ2-6; D unclear. The CDR3 is made up of 13 amino acids. Trimming left V 3 bases short and J 6 bases short, with 6 bases between. For the CDR3, the DNA is TGTGCCAGCAGTTTGAGTCAGGCCAACGTCCTGACTTTC. Its translation: CASSLSQANVLTF.

This clonotype was seen a handful of times. The chain links TRBV30 to TRBJ2-1, with 7 bases identical to TRBD1. This CDR3 has 13 amino acids. V lost 8 bases, J lost 2 bases, and 6 bases stayed unmatched. Germline loops: CDR1 GTSNPN, CDR2 SVGIG (reference sequence). The DNA of the CDR3 is TGTGCCGGAAGGACAGGAGCCTACAATGAGCAGTTCTTC. Protein product: CAGRTGAYNEQFF.

This clonotype has ten or more counts. The rearrangement uses TRBV5-1 and TRBJ2-7; D gene uncertain. Trimming cost V 4 bases and J 6 bases, with 14 bases left between them. CDR3 length: 13 residues. Looked up from germline, CDR1 is SGHRS and CDR2 is YFSETQ. CDR3 sequence (DNA): TGCGCCAGCAGCACTGGGGTGTCAGGCGAGCAGTACTTC. Residues: CASSTGVSGEQYF. Filled out from reference TRBV5-1 and TRBJ2-7, the complete variable domain reads KAGVTQTPRYLIKTRGQQVTLSCSPISGHRSVSWYQQTPGQGLQFLFEYFSETQRNKGNFPGRFSGRQFSNSRSEMNVSTLELGDSALYLCASSTGVSGEQYFGPGTRLTVT.

This clonotype was recorded many times. This chain links TRBV5-1 with TRBJ1-1; 7 nucleotides match TRBD1. The J segment lost 11 bases and the V segment lost 4 bases, leaving 5 bases of the junction unmatched. Looked up from germline, CDR1 is SGHRS and CDR2 is YFSETQ. The CDR3 consists of 11 residues. The CDR3 DNA is TGCGCCAGCAGCGGAAAGGGGGCTGCTTTCTTT. This translates into CASSGKGAAFF.

This clonotype was seen repeatedly, ten times or more. V gene TRBV29-1 combines with J gene TRBJ1-1; the match to TRBD1 covers 7 bases. This CDR3 comprises 13 residues. The germline V gene encodes CDR1 SQVTM and CDR2 ANQGSEA. V dropped 7 bases and J dropped 1; count of bases not matched to a gene: 6. The CDR3 reads CSAIRDRNTEAFF. DNA of the CDR3: TGCAGCGCCATACGGGACAGGAACACTGAAGCTTTCTTT.

The sample holds many counts of this clonotype. The chain joins TRBV5-1 to TRBJ2-1, with 9 bases aligning to TRBD1. The V gene's germline CDR1 is SGHRS and CDR2 YFSETQ. The CDR3 totals 12 residues. V lost 9 bases and J lost 7; bases outside the gene matches: 5. CDR3 nucleotide sequence: TGCGCCACGGGACAGGGTGCAAATGAGCAGTTCTTC. Translated, it gives CATGQGANEQFF.